Here is one T cell receptor beta chain with its context. Its cognate antigen is unknown. This sample is drawn from a study of T cell responses to AZD1222 COVID-19 vaccine. Second doses that came at about 4 or about 12 weeks were put together. Notes on the study in general: Two AZD1222 doses significantly raised spike-specific TCR breadth and depth over controls. The donors showed a predominance of white British ancestry and of females, with possible underestimation of clonal diversity.

V lost 0 bases, J lost 0 bases, and 10 bases lay in between. Germline CDR1 and CDR2: SGHRS and YFSETQ. CDR3 length: 15 residues. Profiled with immunoSEQ multiplex PCR; TCRdb holds only in-frame clones, not every one. This table holds some 8,000 clones, more than 75% found once. The material sequenced was peripheral blood, taken 28 days after the second AZD1222 dose. The sequence came from an adult who received the AZD1222 COVID-19 vaccine. This chain links TRBV5-1 with TRBJ2-7; TRBD1 might be the D (6 bases). This CDR3 is CASSLELGASYEQYF. CDR3 DNA: TGCGCCAGCAGCTTGGAGTTGGGGGCCTCCTACGAGCAGTACTTC.